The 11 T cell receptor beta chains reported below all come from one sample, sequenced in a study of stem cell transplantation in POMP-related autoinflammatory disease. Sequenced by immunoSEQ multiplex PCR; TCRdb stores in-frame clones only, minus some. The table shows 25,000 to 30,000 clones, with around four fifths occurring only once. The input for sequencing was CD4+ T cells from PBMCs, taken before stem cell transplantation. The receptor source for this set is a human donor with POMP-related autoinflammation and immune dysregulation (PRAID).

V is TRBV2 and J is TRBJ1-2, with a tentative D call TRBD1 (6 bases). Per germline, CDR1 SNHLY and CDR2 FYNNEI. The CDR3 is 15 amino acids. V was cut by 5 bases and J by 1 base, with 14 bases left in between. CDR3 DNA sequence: TGTGCCAGCAGTCCACTCAGGGGCATTAACTATGGCTACACCTTC. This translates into CASSPLRGINYGYTF.

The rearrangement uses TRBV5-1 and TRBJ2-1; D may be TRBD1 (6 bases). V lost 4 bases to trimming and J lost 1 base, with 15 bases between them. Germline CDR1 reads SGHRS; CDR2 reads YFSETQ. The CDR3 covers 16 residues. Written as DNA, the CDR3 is TGCGCCAGCAGCCTAATAACAGGGATATCCTACAATGAGCAGTTCTTC. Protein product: CASSLITGISYNEQFF.

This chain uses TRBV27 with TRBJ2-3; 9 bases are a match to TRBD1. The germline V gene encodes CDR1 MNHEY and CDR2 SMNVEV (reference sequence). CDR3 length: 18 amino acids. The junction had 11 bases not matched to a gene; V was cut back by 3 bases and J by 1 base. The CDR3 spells CASSLDRGGYSGTDTQYF. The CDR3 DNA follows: TGTGCCAGCAGTTTGGACAGGGGTGGCTACTCTGGCACAGATACGCAGTATTTT.

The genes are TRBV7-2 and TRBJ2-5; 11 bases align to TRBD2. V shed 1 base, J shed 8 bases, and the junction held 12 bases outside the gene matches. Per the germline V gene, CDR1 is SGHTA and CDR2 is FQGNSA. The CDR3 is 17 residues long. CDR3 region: CASSLVGISGGAVTQYF. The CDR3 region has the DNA TGTGCCAGCAGCTTAGTTGGGATTAGCGGGGGGGCCGTAACCCAGTACTTC.

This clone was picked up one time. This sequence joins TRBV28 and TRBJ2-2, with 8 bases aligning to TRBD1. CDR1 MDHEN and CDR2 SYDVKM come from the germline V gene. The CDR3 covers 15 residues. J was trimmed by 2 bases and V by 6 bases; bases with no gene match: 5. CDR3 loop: CASRPTGVNTGELFF. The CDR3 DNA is TGTGCCAGCAGACCGACAGGGGTAAACACCGGGGAGCTGTTTTTT.

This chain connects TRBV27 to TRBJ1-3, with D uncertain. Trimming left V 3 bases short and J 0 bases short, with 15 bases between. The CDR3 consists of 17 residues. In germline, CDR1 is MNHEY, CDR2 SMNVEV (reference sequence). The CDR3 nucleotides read TGTGCCAGCAGTTTTCGCCACGATGGGGTCTCTGGAAACACCATATATTTT. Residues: CASSFRHDGVSGNTIYF.

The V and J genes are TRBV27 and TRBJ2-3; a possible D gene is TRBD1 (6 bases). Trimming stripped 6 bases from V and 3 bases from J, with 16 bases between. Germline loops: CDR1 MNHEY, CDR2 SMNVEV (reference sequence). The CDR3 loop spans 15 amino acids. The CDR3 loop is CASSVVGRGTDTQYF. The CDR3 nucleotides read TGTGCCAGCAGCGTAGTAGGTAGGGGGACAGATACGCAGTATTTT.

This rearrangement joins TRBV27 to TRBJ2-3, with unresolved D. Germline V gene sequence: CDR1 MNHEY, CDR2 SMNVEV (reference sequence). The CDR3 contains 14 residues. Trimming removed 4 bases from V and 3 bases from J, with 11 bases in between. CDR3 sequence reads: CASSSTFLTDTQYF. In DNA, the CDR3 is TGTGCCAGCAGTTCCACCTTCCTGACAGATACGCAGTATTTT.

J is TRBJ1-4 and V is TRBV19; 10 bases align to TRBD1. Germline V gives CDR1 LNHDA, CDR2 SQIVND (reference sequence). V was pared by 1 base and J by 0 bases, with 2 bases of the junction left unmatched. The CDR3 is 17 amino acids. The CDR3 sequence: CASSIGGTGATNEKLFF. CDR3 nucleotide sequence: TGTGCCAGTAGTATAGGAGGGACAGGGGCAACTAATGAAAAACTGTTTTTT.

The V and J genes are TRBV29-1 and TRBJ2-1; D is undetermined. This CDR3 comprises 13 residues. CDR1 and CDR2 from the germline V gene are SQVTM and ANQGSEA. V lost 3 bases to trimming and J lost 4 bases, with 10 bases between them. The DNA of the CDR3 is TGCAGCGTTGAGTCCACGAGGTACAATGAGCAGTTCTTC. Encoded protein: CSVESTRYNEQFF.

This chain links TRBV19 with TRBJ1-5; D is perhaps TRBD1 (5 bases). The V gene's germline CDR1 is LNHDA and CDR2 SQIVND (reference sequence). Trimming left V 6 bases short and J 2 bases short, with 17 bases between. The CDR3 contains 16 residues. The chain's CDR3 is CASSIIRGDGNQPQHF. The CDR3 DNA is TGTGCCAGTAGCATAATCCGGGGGGATGGCAATCAGCCCCAGCATTTT.